This T cell receptor (beta chain) came from a study of cytomegalovirus exposure and HLA in healthy donors. Study context: The study's early data release held approximately 91 million unique TCRs from HLA-typed donors.

The CDR3 has 13 residues. V dropped 3 bases and J dropped 11 bases, with 16 bases sitting between them. From germline, CDR1 is SGHTA and CDR2 FQGTGA. With respect to this clone: The antigen remains undetermined.

General study results and limits: Reports state that TCR beta sequences accurately predicted most subjects' HLA-A and HLA-B alleles. The authors enumerated around 150 TCR beta chains as linked to cytomegalovirus.

Primers for the PCR totalled 60 Vbeta and 13 Jbeta. Original handling: There were around 78 million unique TCR beta chains by a later count, and 10 million to 12 million of them were shared. Data came from immunoSEQ multiplex PCR; TCRdb stores just in-frame clones and leaves some out. For V, J and clone size, that table is used; D and trimming come from the DNA. The sample's table shows 100,000 to 150,000 clones. The source material was PBMCs. This receptor was obtained from a man younger than 35 in good health and CMV-seronegative. The chain employs TRBV7-3 and TRBJ1-1; D not certain. As DNA, the CDR3 is TGTGCCAGCAGCTTTTCATGGAGTAGCGCGGCTTTCTTT. As protein: CASSFSWSSAAFF.